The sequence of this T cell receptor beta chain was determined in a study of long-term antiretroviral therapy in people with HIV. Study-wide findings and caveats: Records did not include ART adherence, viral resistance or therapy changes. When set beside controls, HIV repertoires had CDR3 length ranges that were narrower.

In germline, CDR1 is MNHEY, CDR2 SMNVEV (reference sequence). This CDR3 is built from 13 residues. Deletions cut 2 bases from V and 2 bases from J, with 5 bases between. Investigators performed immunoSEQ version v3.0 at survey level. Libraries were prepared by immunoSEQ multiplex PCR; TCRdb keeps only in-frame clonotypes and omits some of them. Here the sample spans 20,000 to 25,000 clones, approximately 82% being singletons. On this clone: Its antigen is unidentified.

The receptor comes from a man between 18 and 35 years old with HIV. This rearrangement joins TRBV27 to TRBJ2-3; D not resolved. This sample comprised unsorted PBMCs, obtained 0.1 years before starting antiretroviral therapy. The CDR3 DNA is TGTGCCAGCAGTTTAAAAGACACAGATACGCAGTATTTT. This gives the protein CASSLKDTDTQYF.